This is a list of T cell receptor beta chains from one sample in a study of OX40 agonist ivuxolimab in advanced cancers. Here immunoSEQ multiplex PCR was the method, and the copy in TCRdb shows in-frame clones only, minus some. The repertoire holds 73,000 or so clones, with 70% to 90% as singletons. The specimen comprised CD4+ or CD8+ T cells sorted from blood, sampled in a trial of the OX40 agonist ivuxolimab. The origin of the receptors is an adult with an advanced solid tumor such as melanoma, head and neck, liver or kidney cancer. CDR3s include the opening cysteine and the closing phenylalanine or tryptophan. The D gene is left open where the match is weak. The size field is filled for only some rows; it gives once, few, many or a size class.

D gene	V gene	J gene	CDR3 length	clone size	CDR3 DNA	CDR3 protein
TRBD1	TRBV28	TRBJ1-2	13	NA	TGTGCCAGCACCCCGACAGGGTTATATGGCTACACCTTC	CASTPTGLYGYTF
NA	TRBV18	TRBJ1-1	20	NA	TGTGCCAGCTCACCGCGCTTCATGGGCACCCTTAGGTCAATGAACACTGAAGCTTTCTTT	CASSPRFMGTLRSMNTEAFF
NA	TRBV6-6	TRBJ2-3	12	once	TGTGCCAGCAGTTGGTGGGCAGTAGGGCAGTATTTT	CASSWWAVGQYF
NA	TRBV11-3	TRBJ2-3	16	once	TGTGCCAGCAGCGGCGTGGGGGGATCTGGTCGAGATACGCAGTATTTT	CASSGVGGSGRDTQYF
TRBD1	TRBV4-3	TRBJ1-4	17	NA	TGCGCCAGCAGCCAAGATAGGCCCCAGGGGGCGACTGAAAAACTGTTTTTT	CASSQDRPQGATEKLFF
NA	TRBV5-1	TRBJ1-4	16	NA	TGCGCCAGCAGCTTGGGAGGTACGACAACTAATGAAAAACTGTTTTTT	CASSLGGTTTNEKLFF
NA	TRBV28	TRBJ1-2	16	NA	TGTGCCAGCAGCCTTATGGACTCCCCGAATTACTATGGCTACACCTTC	CASSLMDSPNYYGYTF
TRBD1	TRBV2	TRBJ1-2	15	medium-sized	TGTGCCAGCAGATTGGACAGGGCCCATACGGATGGCTACACCTTC	CASRLDRAHTDGYTF
TRBD2	TRBV7-9	TRBJ2-1	17	NA	TGTGCCAGCACCGCTAGGGCTAGCGGGACCACTTGGAATGAGCAGTTCTTC	CASTARASGTTWNEQFF
TRBD2	TRBV9	TRBJ2-2	15	NA	TGTGCCAGCACGGGTAGACTAGCGGGGGGCCGGGAGCTGTTTTTT	CASTGRLAGGRELFF
NA	TRBV18	TRBJ1-4	16	NA	TGTGCCAGCTCACTGCAATCCGGGAGGATTAATGAAAAACTGTTTTTT	CASSLQSGRINEKLFF
NA	TRBV5-1	TRBJ2-2	16	NA	TGCGCCAGCAGCTTGGTACCGCGGGACAACACCGGGGAGCTGTTTTTT	CASSLVPRDNTGELFF
NA	TRBV19	TRBJ1-6	18	NA	TGTGCCAGTAGTATAAAGGCCTCCCGAAGCTCCTATAATTCACCCCTCCACTTT	CASSIKASRSSYNSPLHF
TRBD2	TRBV19	TRBJ2-1	18	NA	TGTGCCAGTAGTAAGGGTAGCGGGAGGGTTAGCTCCTACAATGAGCAGTTCTTC	CASSKGSGRVSSYNEQFF
NA	TRBV18	TRBJ2-7	12	once	TGTGCCAGCTCCCGACTCGCCTACGAGCAGTACTTC	CASSRLAYEQYF
NA	TRBV5-1	TRBJ1-5	13	NA	TGCGCCAGCAGTACCGATCCTGATCAGCCCCAGCATTTT	CASSTDPDQPQHF
NA	TRBV30	TRBJ1-4	15	NA	TGTGCCTTACGCAAGATCAGGGGAGGGCCTGAAAAACTGTTTTTT	CALRKIRGGPEKLFF
NA	TRBV6-6	TRBJ1-2	13	NA	TGTGCCAGCAGGGCAGGTCGTAACTATGGCTACACCTTC	CASRAGRNYGYTF
NA	TRBV7-9	TRBJ2-5	12	NA	TGTGCCAGCAGCTTGGGGGCGGAGACCCAGTACTTC	CASSLGAETQYF
NA	TRBV9	TRBJ1-4	14	NA	TGTGCCAGCAGAACGGGGAATCTCGGTGAAAAACTGTTTTTT	CASRTGNLGEKLFF
NA	TRBV6-6	TRBJ1-5	14	NA	TGTGCCAGCAGTTACAGGGACACCTATCAGCCCCAGCATTTT	CASSYRDTYQPQHF
NA	TRBV28	TRBJ1-6	15	NA	TGTGCCAGCTATGGGGGGGCACTACATAATTCACCCCTCCACTTT	CASYGGALHNSPLHF
TRBD1	TRBV7-2	TRBJ2-7	15	NA	TGTGCCAGCAGCTTAAATACAGGGGGAAATTACGAGCAGTACTTC	CASSLNTGGNYEQYF
TRBD2	TRBV18	TRBJ2-5	15	once	TGTGCCAGCTCACGGGATAGCGGGGGGCGAGAGACCCAGTACTTC	CASSRDSGGRETQYF
TRBD2	TRBV27	TRBJ2-1	18	NA	TGTGCCAGCAGTTTAATCAGGACTAGCGGGATCTGGAGCGGTGAGCAGTTCTTC	CASSLIRTSGIWSGEQFF
NA	TRBV7-2	TRBJ2-7	15	NA	TGTGCCAGCAGCCCCGGACTTTCCTCCCTTTACGAGCAGTACTTC	CASSPGLSSLYEQYF
TRBD1	TRBV25-1	TRBJ1-4	14	once	TGTGCCAGCAGTCTTCCCGACAGGGGGGAAAAACTGTTTTTT	CASSLPDRGEKLFF
NA	TRBV12-5	TRBJ2-2	12	NA	TGTGCTAGTGCCCGGGACACCGGGGAGCTGTTTTTT	CASARDTGELFF
NA	TRBV2	TRBJ1-6	13	NA	TGTGCCAGCAGCCCCGTAGCCAATTCACCCCTCCACTTT	CASSPVANSPLHF
TRBD2	TRBV7-2	TRBJ2-2	16	NA	TGTGCCAGCAGCTTATCGTCTGGCGGGGGGTCCGGGGAGCTGTTTTTT	CASSLSSGGGSGELFF
TRBD1	TRBV10-3	TRBJ1-2	15	NA	TGTGCCATCAGTGAGTCGGACAGGGGTCTCTATGGCTACACCTTC	CAISESDRGLYGYTF
TRBD2	TRBV2	TRBJ2-5	13	NA	TGTGCCGGGGGACTAGCGGTCCAAGAGACCCAGTACTTC	CAGGLAVQETQYF